This T cell receptor (beta chain) was recovered during a study of blood T cell repertoires in COVID-19. Study-level background: Specimens from acute and convalescent COVID-19 originated in the United States, Italy and Spain.

Germline V gene lookup returns CDR1 SGHNT and CDR2 YYREEE (reference sequence). This CDR3 has 16 amino acids. With 1 base removed from V and 6 bases from J, the gap between germline ends came to 19 bases. Sequencing was performed with immunoSEQ multiplex PCR; in TCRdb, only in-frame clones are kept and a portion is missing. The sample shows roughly 160,000 clones, around 87% of them seen only once. The J gene is TRBJ1-2, the V gene TRBV5-4, with D perhaps matching TRBD1 (6 bases). Input material: peripheral blood. The receptor comes from a woman aged 80 or over with COVID-19, enrolled during active disease. The DNA of the CDR3 is TGTGCCAGCAGCTTGCTGGGGGGGGCAGGTTATCATGGCTACACCTTC. It codes for CASSLLGGAGYHGYTF.